This T cell receptor (beta chain) was captured in a study of blood T cell repertoires in COVID-19. Study overall: Both acute and convalescent COVID-19 samples were obtained from the United States, Italy and Spain.

The CDR3 is made up of 15 amino acids. The germline gives CDR1 LGHNA, CDR2 YNFKEQ. Deletions cut 1 base from V and 8 bases from J, with 15 bases between. Sequenced by immunoSEQ multiplex PCR; TCRdb stores in-frame clones only, minus some. The sample gives 210,000 or so clones, about 88% of which show up once; 1.5% to 2% is in the top ten. Sequencing was done on a sample of peripheral blood. V and J are TRBV4-2 and TRBJ2-1; tentatively, D is TRBD2 (6 bases). This clonotype originated in a man aged 40-49 years with active or convalescent COVID-19. CDR3 sequence reads: CASSQGSGVGYEQFF. The CDR3 region has the DNA TGTGCCAGCAGCCAAGGGTCGGGAGTAGGCTATGAGCAGTTCTTC.